This T cell receptor (beta chain) was identified in a study of T cells of healthy individuals. TCRdb re-called the 5' RACE reads through MiXCR, storing one row per CDR3 protein. Of over 95,000 distinct CDR3 sequences in the sample, approximately 15% were seen once. Germline assignment: CDR1 DFQATT and CDR2 SNEGSKA (reference sequence). CDR3 length: 14 amino acids. The V and J ends lost 6 bases and 3 bases, in that order; junction bases with no gene match: 10. This clonotype has just a few counts. The chain is built from TRBV20-1 and TRBJ1-1; 7 nucleotides agree with TRBD1. This TCR was sampled from a human donor in good health. The CDR3 coding sequence is TGCAGTGCCAAGAGCCTCAGGGGGGACACTGAAGCTTTCTTT. Translating it yields CSAKSLRGDTEAFF.